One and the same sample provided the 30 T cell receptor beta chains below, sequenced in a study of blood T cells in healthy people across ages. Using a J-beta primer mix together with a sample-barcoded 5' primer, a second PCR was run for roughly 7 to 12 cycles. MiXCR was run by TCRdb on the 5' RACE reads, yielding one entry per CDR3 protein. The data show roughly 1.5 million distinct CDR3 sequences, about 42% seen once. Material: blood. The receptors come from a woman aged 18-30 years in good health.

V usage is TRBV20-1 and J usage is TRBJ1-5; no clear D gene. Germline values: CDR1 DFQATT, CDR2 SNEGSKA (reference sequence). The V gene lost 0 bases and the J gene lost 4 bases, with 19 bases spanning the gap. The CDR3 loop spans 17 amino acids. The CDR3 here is CSARDIVIGGQNQPQHF. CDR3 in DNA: TGCAGTGCTAGAGATATTGTTATCGGAGGTCAAAATCAGCCCCAGCATTTT.

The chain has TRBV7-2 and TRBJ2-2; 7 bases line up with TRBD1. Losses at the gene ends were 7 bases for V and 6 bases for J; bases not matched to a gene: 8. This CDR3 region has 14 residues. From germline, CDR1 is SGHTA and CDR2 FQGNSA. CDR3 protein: CASKSGQSAGELFF. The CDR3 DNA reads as TGTGCCAGCAAATCGGGACAGAGCGCCGGGGAGCTGTTTTTT.

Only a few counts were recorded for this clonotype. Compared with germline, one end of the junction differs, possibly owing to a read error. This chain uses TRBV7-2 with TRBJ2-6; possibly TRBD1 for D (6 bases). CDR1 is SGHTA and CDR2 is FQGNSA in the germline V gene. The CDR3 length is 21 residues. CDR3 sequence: CASSLVATRDRLASGANVLTF. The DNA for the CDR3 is TGTGCCAGCAGCTTAGTCGCGACGCGTGACAGGCTCGCGTCTGGAGCCAACGTCCTGACTTTC. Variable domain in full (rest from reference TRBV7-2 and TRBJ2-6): GAGVSQSPSNKVTEKGKDVELRCDPISGHTALYWYRQSLGQGLEFLIYFQGNSAPDKSGLPSDRFSAERTGGSVSTLTIQRTQQEDSAVYLCASSLVATRDRLASGANVLTFGAGSRLTVL.

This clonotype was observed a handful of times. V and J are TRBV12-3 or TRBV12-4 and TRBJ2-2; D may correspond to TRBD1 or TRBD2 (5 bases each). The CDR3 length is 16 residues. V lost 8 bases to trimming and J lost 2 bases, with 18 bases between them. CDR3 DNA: TGTGCCAGCCGACTTCCGGGACGTACAAACACCGGGGAGCTGTTTTTT. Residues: CASRLPGRTNTGELFF.

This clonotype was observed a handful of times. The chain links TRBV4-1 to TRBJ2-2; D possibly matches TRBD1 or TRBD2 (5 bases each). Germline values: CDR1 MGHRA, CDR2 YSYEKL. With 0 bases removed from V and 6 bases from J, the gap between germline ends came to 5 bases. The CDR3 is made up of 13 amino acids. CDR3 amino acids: CASSQEGPGELFF. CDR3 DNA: TGCGCCAGCAGCCAAGAGGGACCCGGGGAGCTGTTTTTT.

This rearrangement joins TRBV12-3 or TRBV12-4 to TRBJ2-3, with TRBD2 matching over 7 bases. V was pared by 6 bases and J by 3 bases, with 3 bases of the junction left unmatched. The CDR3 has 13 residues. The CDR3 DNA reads TGTGCCAGCAGGTGGGGGGGTACAGATACGCAGTATTTT. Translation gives CASRWGGTDTQYF.

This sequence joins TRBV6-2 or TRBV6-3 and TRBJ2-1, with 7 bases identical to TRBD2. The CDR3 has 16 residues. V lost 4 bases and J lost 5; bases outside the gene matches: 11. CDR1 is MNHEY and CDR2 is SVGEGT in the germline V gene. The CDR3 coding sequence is TGTGCCAGCAGTTTTACCGCAGCGGGGATCGACAATGAGCAGTTCTTC. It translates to CASSFTAAGIDNEQFF.

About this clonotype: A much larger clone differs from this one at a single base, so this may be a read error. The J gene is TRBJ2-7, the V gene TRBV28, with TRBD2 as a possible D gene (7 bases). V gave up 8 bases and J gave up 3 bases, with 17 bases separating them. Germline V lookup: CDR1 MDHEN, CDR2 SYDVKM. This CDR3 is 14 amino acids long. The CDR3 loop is CASGQAGHLYEQYF. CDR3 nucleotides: TGTGCCAGCGGCCAAGCGGGACACCTCTACGAGCAGTACTTC.

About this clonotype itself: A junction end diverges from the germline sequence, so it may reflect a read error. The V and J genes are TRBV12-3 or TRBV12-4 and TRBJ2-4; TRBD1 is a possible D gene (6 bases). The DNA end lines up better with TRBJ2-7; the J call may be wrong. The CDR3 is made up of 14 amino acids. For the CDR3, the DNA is TGTGCCAGCAGTTTACAGGGGTCCTCCTGCGAGCAGTACTTC. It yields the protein CASSLQGSSCEQYF.

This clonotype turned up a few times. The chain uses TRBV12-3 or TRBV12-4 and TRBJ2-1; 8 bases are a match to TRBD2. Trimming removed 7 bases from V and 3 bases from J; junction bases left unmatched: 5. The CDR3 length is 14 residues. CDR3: CASTILADYNEQFF. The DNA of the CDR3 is TGTGCCAGCACTATACTAGCGGACTACAATGAGCAGTTCTTC.

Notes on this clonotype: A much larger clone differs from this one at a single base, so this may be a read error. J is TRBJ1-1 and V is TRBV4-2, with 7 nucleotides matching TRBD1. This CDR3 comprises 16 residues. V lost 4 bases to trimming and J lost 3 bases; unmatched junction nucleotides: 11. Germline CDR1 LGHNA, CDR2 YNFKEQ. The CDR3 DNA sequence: TGTGCCAGCAGCCCCACTCTTGGTACAGGGGACACTGAAGCTTTCTTT. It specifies CASSPTLGTGDTEAFF.

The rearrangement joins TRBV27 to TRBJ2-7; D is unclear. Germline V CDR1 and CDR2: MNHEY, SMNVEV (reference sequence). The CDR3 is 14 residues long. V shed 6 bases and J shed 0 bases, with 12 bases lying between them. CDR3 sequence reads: CASSIRTNSYEQYF. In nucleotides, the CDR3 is TGTGCCAGCAGCATCAGAACGAACTCCTACGAGCAGTACTTC.

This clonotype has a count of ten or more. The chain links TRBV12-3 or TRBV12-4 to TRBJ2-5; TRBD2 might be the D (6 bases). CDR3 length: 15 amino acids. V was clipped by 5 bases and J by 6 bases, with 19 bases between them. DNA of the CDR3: TGTGCCAGCAGTGGGGAGACTAGGGGTTCAAAGACCCAGTACTTC. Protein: CASSGETRGSKTQYF.

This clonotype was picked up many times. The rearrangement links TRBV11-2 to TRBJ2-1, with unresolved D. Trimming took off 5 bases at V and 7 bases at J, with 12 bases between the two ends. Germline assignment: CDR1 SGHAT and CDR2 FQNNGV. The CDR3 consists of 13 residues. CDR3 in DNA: TGTGCCAGCAGCGTAAGACTTCCTAATGAGCAGTTCTTC. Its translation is CASSVRLPNEQFF.

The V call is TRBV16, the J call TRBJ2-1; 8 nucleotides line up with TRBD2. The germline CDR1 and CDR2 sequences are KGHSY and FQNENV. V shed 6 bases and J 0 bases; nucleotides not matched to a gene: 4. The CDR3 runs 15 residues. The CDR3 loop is CASSGTRGSYNEQFF. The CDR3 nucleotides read TGTGCCAGCAGTGGGACTAGGGGCTCCTACAATGAGCAGTTCTTC.

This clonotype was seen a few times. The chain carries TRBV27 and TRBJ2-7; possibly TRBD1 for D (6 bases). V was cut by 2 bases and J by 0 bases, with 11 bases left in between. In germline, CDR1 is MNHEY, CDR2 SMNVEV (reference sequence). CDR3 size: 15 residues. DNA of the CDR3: TGTGCCAGCAGTTTAGGCCTACAGGGCTCCTACGAGCAGTACTTC. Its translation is CASSLGLQGSYEQYF.

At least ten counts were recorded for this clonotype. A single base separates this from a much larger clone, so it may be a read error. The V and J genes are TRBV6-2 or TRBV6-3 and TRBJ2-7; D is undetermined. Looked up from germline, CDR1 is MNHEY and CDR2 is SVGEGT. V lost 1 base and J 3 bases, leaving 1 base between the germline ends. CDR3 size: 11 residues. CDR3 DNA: TGTGCCAGCAGTTACTACTACGAGCAGTACTTC. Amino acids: CASSYYYEQYF.

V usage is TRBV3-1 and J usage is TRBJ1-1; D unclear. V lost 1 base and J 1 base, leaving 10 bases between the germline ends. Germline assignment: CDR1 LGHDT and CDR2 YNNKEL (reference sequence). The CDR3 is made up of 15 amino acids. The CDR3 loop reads CASSQAYAKNTEAFF. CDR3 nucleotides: TGTGCCAGCAGCCAAGCTTACGCGAAGAACACTGAAGCTTTCTTT.

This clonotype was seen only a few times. CDR3 sequence (DNA): TGTGCCAGCAGCCCCGCGGGGGTTCCTCAGCCCCAGCATTTT. This translates into CASSPAGVPQPQHF. The chain combines TRBV7-9 with TRBJ1-5; a possible D gene is TRBD1 (5 bases). Germline V gene data show CDR1 as SEHNR and CDR2 as FQNEAQ (reference sequence). CDR3 length: 14 residues. Trimming left V 5 bases short and J 6 bases short, with 14 bases between.

The CDR3 sequence: CASSSGTAQYGYTF. Written as DNA, the CDR3 is TGTGCCAGCAGCTCAGGGACCGCTCAATATGGCTACACCTTC. The chain is built from TRBV7-2 and TRBJ1-2; tentatively, D is TRBD1 (5 bases). Germline V CDR1 and CDR2: SGHTA, FQGNSA. The CDR3 is made up of 14 amino acids. V gave up 4 bases and J gave up 5 bases, with 14 bases separating them. Looking up the rest from reference TRBV7-2 and TRBJ1-2 gives the full variable domain: GAGVSQSPSNKVTEKGKDVELRCDPISGHTALYWYRQSLGQGLEFLIYFQGNSAPDKSGLPSDRFSAERTGGSVSTLTIQRTQQEDSAVYLCASSSGTAQYGYTFGSGTRLTVV.

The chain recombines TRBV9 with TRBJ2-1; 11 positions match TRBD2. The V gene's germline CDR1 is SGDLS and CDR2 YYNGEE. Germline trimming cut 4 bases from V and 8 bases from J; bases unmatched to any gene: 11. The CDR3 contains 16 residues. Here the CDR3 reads CASSYGTSGQRYEQFF. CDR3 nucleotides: TGTGCCAGCAGCTATGGGACTAGCGGACAACGGTATGAGCAGTTCTTC. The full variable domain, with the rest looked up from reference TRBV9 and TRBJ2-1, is DSGVTQTPKHLITATGQRVTLRCSPRSGDLSVYWYQQSLDQGLQFLIQYYNGEERAKGNILERFSAQQFPDLHSELNLSSLELGDSALYFCASSYGTSGQRYEQFFGPGTRLTVL.

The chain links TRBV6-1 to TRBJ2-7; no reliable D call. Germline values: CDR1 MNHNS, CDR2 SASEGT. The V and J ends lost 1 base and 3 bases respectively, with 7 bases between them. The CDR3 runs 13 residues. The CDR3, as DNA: TGTGCCAGCAGTGAAGGGGCATACTACGAGCAGTACTTC. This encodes CASSEGAYYEQYF.

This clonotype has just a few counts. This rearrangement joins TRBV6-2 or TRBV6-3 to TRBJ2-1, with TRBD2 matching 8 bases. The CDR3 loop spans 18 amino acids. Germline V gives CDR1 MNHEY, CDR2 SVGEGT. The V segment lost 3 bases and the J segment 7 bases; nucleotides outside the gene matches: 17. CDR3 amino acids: CASSYGLAIHARGNEQFF. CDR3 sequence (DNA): TGTGCCAGCAGTTATGGACTAGCAATCCACGCCCGTGGGAATGAGCAGTTCTTC.

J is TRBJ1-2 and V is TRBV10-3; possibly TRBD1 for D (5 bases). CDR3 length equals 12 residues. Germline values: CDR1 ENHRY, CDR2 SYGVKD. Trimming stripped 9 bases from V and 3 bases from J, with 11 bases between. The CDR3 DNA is TGTGCCATGGGTTCGGGGGACTATGGCTACACCTTC. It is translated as CAMGSGDYGYTF.

CDR3 nucleotide sequence: TGTGCCAGCAGCTTACTTACGCTAGCGGGAACCGAGCAGTACTTC. Translation: CASSLLTLAGTEQYF. The chain recombines TRBV11-2 with TRBJ2-7; TRBD2 matches at 9 bases. CDR3 length: 15 residues. The V gene end was trimmed by 2 bases and the J gene end by 6 bases; junction bases not matched to a gene: 8. Germline CDR1 and CDR2: SGHAT and FQNNGV.

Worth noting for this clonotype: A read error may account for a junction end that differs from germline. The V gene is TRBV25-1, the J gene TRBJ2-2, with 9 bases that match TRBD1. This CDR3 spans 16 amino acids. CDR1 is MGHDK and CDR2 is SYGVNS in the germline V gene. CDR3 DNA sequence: TGTGCCGGCAGTTCCGGGACAGGGCGAAACACCGGGGAGCTGTTTTTT. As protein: CAGSSGTGRNTGELFF.

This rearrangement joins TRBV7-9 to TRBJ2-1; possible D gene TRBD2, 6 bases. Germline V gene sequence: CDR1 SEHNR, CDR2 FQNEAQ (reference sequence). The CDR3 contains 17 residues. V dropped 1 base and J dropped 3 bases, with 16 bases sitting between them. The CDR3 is CASSLDYTGAGYNEQFF. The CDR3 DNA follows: TGTGCCAGCAGCTTAGACTACACGGGAGCAGGCTACAATGAGCAGTTCTTC.

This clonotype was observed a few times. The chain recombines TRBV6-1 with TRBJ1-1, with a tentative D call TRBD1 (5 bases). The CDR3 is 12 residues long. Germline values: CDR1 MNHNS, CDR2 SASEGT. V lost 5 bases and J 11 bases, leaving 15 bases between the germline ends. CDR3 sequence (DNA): TGTGCCAGCAGTAGACAGACCGTGGGGGCTTTCTTT. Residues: CASSRQTVGAFF.

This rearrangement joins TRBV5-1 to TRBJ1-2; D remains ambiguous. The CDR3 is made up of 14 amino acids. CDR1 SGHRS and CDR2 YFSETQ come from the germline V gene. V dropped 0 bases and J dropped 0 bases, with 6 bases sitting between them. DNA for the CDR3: TGCGCCAGCAGCTTGGCCAACACTAACTATGGCTACACCTTC. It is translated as CASSLANTNYGYTF.

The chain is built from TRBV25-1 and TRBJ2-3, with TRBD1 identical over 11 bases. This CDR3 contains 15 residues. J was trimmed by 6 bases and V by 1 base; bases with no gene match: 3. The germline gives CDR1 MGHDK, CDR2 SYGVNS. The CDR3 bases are TGTGCCAGCAGTGAATGGGGGACAGGGGGTGATACGCAGTATTTT. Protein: CASSEWGTGGDTQYF.